A selection of T cell receptor beta chains follows, all from one sample in a study of cytomegalovirus exposure and HLA in healthy donors. The assay was immunoSEQ multiplex PCR, and TCRdb's table has in-frame clones only and misses some. In the table there are some 170,000 clones, under 90% of which are singletons. The material sequenced was PBMCs. The receptors shown here come from a woman between 18 and 29 years old in good health and CMV-seropositive. Both conserved end residues are part of each CDR3. Each record gives: J gene, D gene, CDR3 length, V gene, CDR3 protein. A D gene is named only where the DNA matches it firmly.

J: TRBJ2-5; D: .; length: 13; V: TRBV12-5; CDR3: CASGLDSQETQYF
J: TRBJ1-1; D: .; length: 12; V: TRBV9; CDR3: CASRGTKGKAFF
J: TRBJ2-5; D: TRBD2; length: 16; V: TRBV28; CDR3: CASSPSGAGGRETQYF
J: TRBJ1-2; D: .; length: 14; V: TRBV6-5; CDR3: CASSYFAPPQGYTF
J: TRBJ1-4; D: TRBD1; length: 14; V: TRBV5-1; CDR3: CASSPPGTEEKLFF
J: TRBJ1-4; D: .; length: 12; V: TRBV18; CDR3: CASSSGSEKLFF
J: TRBJ2-3; D: .; length: 14; V: TRBV5-1; CDR3: CASSLTNRADTQYF
J: TRBJ2-7; D: TRBD1; length: 14; V: TRBV18; CDR3: CASSASGGPGEQYF
J: TRBJ2-7; D: .; length: 13; V: TRBV27; CDR3: CASSFRLAYEQYF
J: TRBJ2-7; D: TRBD2; length: 13; V: TRBV5-6; CDR3: CASLAGTDYEQYF
J: TRBJ2-3; D: .; length: 13; V: TRBV14; CDR3: CASSPALQAAQYF
J: TRBJ1-4; D: .; length: 14; V: TRBV19; CDR3: CASAGITANEKLFF
J: TRBJ2-1; D: .; length: 15; V: TRBV7-9; CDR3: CASSLGGIIRNEQFF
J: TRBJ1-5; D: TRBD1; length: 17; V: TRBV6-1; CDR3: CASSEDQGAFRTQPQHF
J: TRBJ1-5; D: TRBD1; length: 16; V: TRBV4-1; CDR3: CASSQVVGTGTQPQHF
J: TRBJ2-7; D: TRBD2; length: 14; V: TRBV15; CDR3: CATIPSGVPSEQYF
J: TRBJ1-5; D: .; length: 17; V: TRBV7-4; CDR3: CASSLSGTGVGNQPQHF
J: TRBJ1-1; D: TRBD1; length: 16; V: TRBV7-2; CDR3: CASNLRTGQGGTEAFF
J: TRBJ2-5; D: TRBD1; length: 16; V: TRBV7-9; CDR3: CASSLAYGTGEETQYF
J: TRBJ2-7; D: .; length: 16; V: TRBV27; CDR3: CASSRATGRTNYEQYF
J: TRBJ2-5; D: TRBD2; length: 14; V: TRBV19; CDR3: CASSINGRRETQYF
J: TRBJ2-5; D: TRBD1; length: 14; V: TRBV11-1; CDR3: CASSAHRGSETQYF
J: TRBJ2-3; D: TRBD2; length: 18; V: TRBV28; CDR3: CASSALLAGASHRNTQYF
J: TRBJ2-1; D: .; length: 13; V: TRBV4-1; CDR3: CASSQNIYNEQFF
J: TRBJ2-1; D: TRBD2; length: 17; V: TRBV4-2; CDR3: CASSQEPGLAGVNEQFF
J: TRBJ1-2; D: TRBD1; length: 14; V: TRBV5-1; CDR3: CASSFQQGARGYTF
J: TRBJ2-1; D: .; length: 13; V: TRBV30; CDR3: CAWSSQGVNEQFF
J: TRBJ2-3; D: .; length: 12; V: TRBV6-5; CDR3: CASSRSTDTQYF
J: TRBJ2-7; D: TRBD2; length: 19; V: TRBV7-9; CDR3: CASSSRTSGRHNYTYEQYF
J: TRBJ2-7; D: .; length: 13; V: TRBV5-4; CDR3: CASSPEGAYEQYF
J: TRBJ2-7; D: TRBD2; length: 15; V: TRBV13; CDR3: CASSTTSGRLYEQYF
J: TRBJ1-5; D: .; length: 15; V: TRBV5-6; CDR3: CASSLYGNSNQPQHF
J: TRBJ2-1; D: TRBD2; length: 13; V: TRBV5-1; CDR3: CASGTRVSGEQFF
J: TRBJ1-2; D: .; length: 13; V: TRBV19; CDR3: CASNLGGNYGYTF
J: TRBJ2-7; D: .; length: 15; V: TRBV5-1; CDR3: CASSLEGTGSYEQYF
J: TRBJ1-5; D: .; length: 13; V: TRBV6-1; CDR3: CASSGEPNGPQHF
J: TRBJ2-7; D: .; length: 14; V: TRBV19; CDR3: CASSTPGQTYEQYF
J: TRBJ2-1; D: TRBD2; length: 21; V: TRBV4-2; CDR3: CASSRKPRLAGGISSYNEQFF
J: TRBJ2-7; D: .; length: 17; V: TRBV29-1; CDR3: CSVEEGGQTSSLYEQYF
J: TRBJ1-1; D: TRBD1; length: 14; V: TRBV18; CDR3: CASSIAQGATEAFF
J: TRBJ2-4; D: TRBD1; length: 16; V: TRBV2; CDR3: CASRYHDRDLRDIQYF
J: TRBJ2-1; D: TRBD2; length: 15; V: TRBV2; CDR3: CASLPPSGRNYEQFF
J: TRBJ2-1; D: .; length: 14; V: TRBV15; CDR3: CATSRDRFGSEQFF
J: TRBJ2-1; D: TRBD2; length: 16; V: TRBV7-3; CDR3: CASSPQGGSFVDEQFF
J: TRBJ2-3; D: TRBD2; length: 16; V: TRBV6-6; CDR3: CASSWTSGDSTDTQYF
J: TRBJ2-7; D: .; length: 13; V: TRBV27; CDR3: CASSKTGPYEQYF
J: TRBJ2-3; D: TRBD1; length: 14; V: TRBV29-1; CDR3: CSVGTGGGTDTQYF
J: TRBJ2-3; D: TRBD2; length: 16; V: TRBV7-6; CDR3: CASSRASGMWTDTQYF
J: TRBJ2-7; D: .; length: 15; V: TRBV11-2; CDR3: CASSLMQGFTYEQYF
J: TRBJ1-1; D: TRBD1; length: 14; V: TRBV6-1; CDR3: CASPTGQGVTEAFF
J: TRBJ2-1; D: .; length: 15; V: TRBV14; CDR3: CASSQAGSYSNEQFF
J: TRBJ2-7; D: .; length: 15; V: TRBV7-9; CDR3: CASSSIQGKWGEQYF
J: TRBJ1-3; D: .; length: 14; V: TRBV30; CDR3: CAFSGTGSGNTIYF
J: TRBJ2-7; D: .; length: 14; V: TRBV5-1; CDR3: CASSFNWRTYEQYF
J: TRBJ2-1; D: .; length: 15; V: TRBV29-1; CDR3: CSVAIDGTRDNEQFF
J: TRBJ2-7; D: TRBD1; length: 16; V: TRBV7-6; CDR3: CASSLAGTGGSYEQYF
J: TRBJ2-1; D: TRBD1; length: 14; V: TRBV7-3; CDR3: CASSSGTGDNEQFF
J: TRBJ2-7; D: TRBD2; length: 15; V: TRBV5-1; CDR3: CASSYLAGLSYEQYF
J: TRBJ2-4; D: TRBD1; length: 16; V: TRBV7-2; CDR3: CASSFWDRGTKNIQYF
J: TRBJ2-5; D: .; length: 15; V: TRBV7-3; CDR3: CASSPVAGRAETQYF